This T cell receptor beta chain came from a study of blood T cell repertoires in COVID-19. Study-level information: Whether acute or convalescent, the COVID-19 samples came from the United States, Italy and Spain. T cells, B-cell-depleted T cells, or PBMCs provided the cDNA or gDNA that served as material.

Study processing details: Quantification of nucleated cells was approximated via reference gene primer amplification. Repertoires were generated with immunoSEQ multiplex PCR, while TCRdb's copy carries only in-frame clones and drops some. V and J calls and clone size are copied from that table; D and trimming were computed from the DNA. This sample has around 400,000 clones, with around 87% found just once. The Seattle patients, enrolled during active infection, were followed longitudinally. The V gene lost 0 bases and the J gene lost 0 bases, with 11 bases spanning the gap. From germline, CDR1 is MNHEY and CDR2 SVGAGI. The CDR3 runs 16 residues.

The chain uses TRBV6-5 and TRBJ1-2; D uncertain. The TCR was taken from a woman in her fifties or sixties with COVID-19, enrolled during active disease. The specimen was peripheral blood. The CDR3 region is CASSYSRGFPNYGYTF. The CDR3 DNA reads TGTGCCAGCAGTTACTCGCGGGGTTTCCCTAACTATGGCTACACCTTC.